Listed below are T cell receptor beta chains from one sample, sequenced in a study of molecular identifiers for immune sequencing clone quantification. TCRdb used MiXCR to reprocess the PCR reads, holding one entry per CDR3 protein. The sample carries roughly 630,000 distinct CDR3 sequences, approximately 24% recorded once. Sequencing input: naive CD8+ T cells from blood, with Jurkat cell RNA spiked in. The receptors were sampled from a human donor in good health. Some libraries in this study had Jurkat cell RNA spiked in. Both conserved end residues are part of each CDR3. The order of the fields is CDR3 length, J gene, V gene, D gene, CDR3 protein. D genes are given only for firm matches.

length: 16
J: TRBJ2-2
V: TRBV4-3
D: -
CDR3: CASNPRGQGGTGELFF

length: 14
J: TRBJ2-7
V: TRBV7-6
D: -
CDR3: CASSPWTASYEQYF

length: 14
J: TRBJ1-1
V: TRBV2
D: TRBD1
CDR3: CASRLGQGNTEAFF

length: 12
J: TRBJ1-1
V: TRBV10-2
D: -
CDR3: CASSEPRTEAFF

length: 18
J: TRBJ2-5
V: TRBV2
D: TRBD2
CDR3: CASSDRTSGIARRETQYF

length: 20
J: TRBJ2-1
V: TRBV4-3
D: TRBD2
CDR3: CASSQDSTSGRGGSYNEQFF

length: 16
J: TRBJ2-3
V: TRBV7-6
D: TRBD2
CDR3: CASSLAREENRDTQYF

length: 16
J: TRBJ2-2
V: TRBV2
D: TRBD1
CDR3: CASSDPTGGSPGELFF

length: 16
J: TRBJ1-2
V: TRBV9
D: -
CDR3: CASSVAEFAYNYGYTF

length: 15
J: TRBJ2-2
V: TRBV11-2
D: -
CDR3: CASSQWTLATGELFF

length: 14
J: TRBJ2-5
V: TRBV5-4
D: -
CDR3: CASSLALSKETQYF

length: 13
J: TRBJ2-1
V: TRBV27
D: -
CDR3: CASRSGLIPEQFF

length: 14
J: TRBJ2-1
V: TRBV29-1
D: TRBD1
CDR3: CSVESDRAYNEQFF

length: 15
J: TRBJ1-1
V: TRBV11-2
D: -
CDR3: CASSLDALMRTEAFF

length: 14
J: TRBJ1-1
V: TRBV7-9
D: -
CDR3: CASSLVRQVTEAFF

length: 17
J: TRBJ1-5
V: TRBV27
D: TRBD1
CDR3: CASSLRGTGGHGQPQHF

length: 15
J: TRBJ2-5
V: TRBV5-4
D: -
CDR3: CASSLGDNPLETQYF

length: 16
J: TRBJ1-5
V: TRBV23-1
D: -
CDR3: CASSQGPRGFDQPQHF

length: 13
J: TRBJ2-3
V: TRBV29-1
D: TRBD1
CDR3: CSVGTGRTDTQYF

length: 13
J: TRBJ1-2
V: TRBV24-1
D: -
CDR3: CATSEVLGGTYTF

length: 13
J: TRBJ1-1
V: TRBV2
D: TRBD1
CDR3: CASGTGLNTEAFF

length: 16
J: TRBJ1-1
V: TRBV7-6
D: TRBD1
CDR3: CASSLGAGQGATEAFF

length: 13
J: TRBJ1-1
V: TRBV30
D: -
CDR3: CAWSMTRNTEAFF

length: 12
J: TRBJ2-1
V: TRBV19
D: -
CDR3: CASIGGAHEQFF

length: 17
J: TRBJ2-3
V: TRBV4-1
D: -
CDR3: CASSQVQGLISRDTQYF

length: 14
J: TRBJ2-3
V: TRBV10-2
D: -
CDR3: CASRRDRNTDTQYF

length: 16
J: TRBJ2-3
V: TRBV6-5
D: TRBD1
CDR3: CASSYSTGGFGDTQYF

length: 13
J: TRBJ1-1
V: TRBV27
D: -
CDR3: CASNEVFGAEAFF

length: 15
J: TRBJ2-7
V: TRBV11-2
D: TRBD2
CDR3: CASSPTSESSYEQYF

length: 15
J: TRBJ1-4
V: TRBV15
D: -
CDR3: CATSSRLATNEKLFF

length: 14
J: TRBJ2-3
V: TRBV5-4
D: -
CDR3: CASSGREITDTQYF

length: 21
J: TRBJ2-1
V: TRBV20-1
D: TRBD2
CDR3: CSARGELAGGPVKRPYNEQFF

length: 14
J: TRBJ1-1
V: TRBV7-9
D: -
CDR3: CASSLNWGSTEAFF

length: 13
J: TRBJ2-7
V: TRBV19
D: -
CDR3: CASSIGGAYEQYF

length: 19
J: TRBJ1-1
V: TRBV14
D: TRBD1
CDR3: CASSQLPRGQIIMNTEAFF

length: 14
J: TRBJ1-5
V: TRBV11-2
D: -
CDR3: CASSLMGGYQPQHF

length: 15
J: TRBJ1-5
V: TRBV19
D: -
CDR3: CATDDRLDSNQPQHF

length: 15
J: TRBJ1-1
V: TRBV7-9
D: TRBD1
CDR3: CASSGGQRMNTEAFF

length: 15
J: TRBJ1-1
V: TRBV11-2
D: TRBD1
CDR3: CASNLVKGGATEAFF

length: 16
J: TRBJ2-3
V: TRBV18
D: -
CDR3: CASSPGYQGSTDTQYF

length: 15
J: TRBJ1-2
V: TRBV9
D: -
CDR3: CASSPGPGGSYGYTF

length: 14
J: TRBJ1-3
V: TRBV6-2/TRBV6-3
D: -
CDR3: CASSRDVSGNTIYF

length: 14
J: TRBJ1-6
V: TRBV27
D: -
CDR3: CAQRVAQYNSPLHF

length: 16
J: TRBJ2-3
V: TRBV25-1
D: -
CDR3: CASRADKGLGTDTQYF

length: 18
J: TRBJ2-4
V: TRBV21-1
D: -
CDR3: CASSKAVWGDLAKNIQYF

length: 14
J: TRBJ1-1
V: TRBV7-9
D: -
CDR3: CASSLDSHLAEAFF

length: 17
J: TRBJ2-3
V: TRBV6-2/TRBV6-3
D: TRBD2
CDR3: CASSYSTSGGSTDTQYF